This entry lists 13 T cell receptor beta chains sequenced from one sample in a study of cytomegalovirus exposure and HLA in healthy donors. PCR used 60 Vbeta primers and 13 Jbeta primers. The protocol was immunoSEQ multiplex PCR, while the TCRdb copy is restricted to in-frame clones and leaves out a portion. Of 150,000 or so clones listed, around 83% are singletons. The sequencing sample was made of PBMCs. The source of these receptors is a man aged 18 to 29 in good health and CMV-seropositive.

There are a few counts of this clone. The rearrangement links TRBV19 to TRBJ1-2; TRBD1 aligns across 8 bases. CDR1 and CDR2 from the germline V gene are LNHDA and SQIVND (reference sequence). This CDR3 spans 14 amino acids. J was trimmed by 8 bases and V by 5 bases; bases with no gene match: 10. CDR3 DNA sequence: TGTGCCAGTAGTCGACGACAGGGGAACGGGGGCTACACCTTC. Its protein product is CASSRRQGNGGYTF.

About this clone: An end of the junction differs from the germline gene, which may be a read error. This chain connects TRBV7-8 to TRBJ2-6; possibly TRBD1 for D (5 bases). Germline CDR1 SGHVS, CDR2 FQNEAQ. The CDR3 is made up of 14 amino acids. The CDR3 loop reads CASSHVSGANGLTF. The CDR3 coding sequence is TGTGCCAGCAGCCACGTCTCTGGGGCCAACGGCCTGACTTTC.

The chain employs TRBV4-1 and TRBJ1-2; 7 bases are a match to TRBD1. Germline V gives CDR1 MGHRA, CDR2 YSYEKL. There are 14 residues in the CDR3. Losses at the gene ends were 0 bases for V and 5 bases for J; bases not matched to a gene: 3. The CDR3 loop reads CASSQDEGAYGYTF. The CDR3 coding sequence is TGCGCCAGCAGCCAAGATGAGGGGGCGTATGGCTACACCTTC.

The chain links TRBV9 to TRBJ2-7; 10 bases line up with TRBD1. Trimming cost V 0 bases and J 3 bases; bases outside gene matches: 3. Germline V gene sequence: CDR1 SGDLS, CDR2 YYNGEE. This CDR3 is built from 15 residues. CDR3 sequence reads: CASSVADRGLYEQYF. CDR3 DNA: TGTGCCAGCAGCGTAGCCGACAGGGGGCTCTACGAGCAGTACTTC.

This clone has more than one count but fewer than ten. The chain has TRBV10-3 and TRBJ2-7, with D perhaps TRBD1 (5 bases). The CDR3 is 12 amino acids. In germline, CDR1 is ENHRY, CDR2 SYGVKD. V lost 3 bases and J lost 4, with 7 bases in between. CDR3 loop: CAISDQGYEQYF. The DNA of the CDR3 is TGTGCCATCAGTGACCAGGGTTACGAGCAGTACTTC.

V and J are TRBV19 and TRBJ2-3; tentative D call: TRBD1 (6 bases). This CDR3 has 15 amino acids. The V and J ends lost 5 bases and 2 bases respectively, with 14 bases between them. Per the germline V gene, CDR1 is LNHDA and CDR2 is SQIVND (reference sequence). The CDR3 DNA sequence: TGTGCCAGTAGTGCCCGGGGACATCACACAGATACGCAGTATTTT. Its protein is CASSARGHHTDTQYF.

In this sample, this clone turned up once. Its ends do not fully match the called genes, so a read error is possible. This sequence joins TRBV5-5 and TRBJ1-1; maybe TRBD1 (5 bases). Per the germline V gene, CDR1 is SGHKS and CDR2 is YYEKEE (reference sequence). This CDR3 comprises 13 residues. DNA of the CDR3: TGTGCCGGCAGACTGGGGGAGGCCACTGAAGCTTTCTTT. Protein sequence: CAGRLGEATEAFF. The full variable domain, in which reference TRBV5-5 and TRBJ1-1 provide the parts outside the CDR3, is DAGVTQSPTHLIKTRGQQVTLRCSPISGHKSVSWYQQVLGQGPQFIFQYYEKEERGRGNFPDRFSARQFPNYSSELNVNALLLGDSALYLCAGRLGEATEAFFGQGTRLTVV.

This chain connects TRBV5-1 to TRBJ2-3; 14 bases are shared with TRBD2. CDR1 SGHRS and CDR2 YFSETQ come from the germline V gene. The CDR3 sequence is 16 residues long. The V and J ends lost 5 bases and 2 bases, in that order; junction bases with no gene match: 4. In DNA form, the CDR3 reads TGCGCCAGCAGGAGACTAGCGGGGGGGATCACAGATACGCAGTATTTT. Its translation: CASRRLAGGITDTQYF.

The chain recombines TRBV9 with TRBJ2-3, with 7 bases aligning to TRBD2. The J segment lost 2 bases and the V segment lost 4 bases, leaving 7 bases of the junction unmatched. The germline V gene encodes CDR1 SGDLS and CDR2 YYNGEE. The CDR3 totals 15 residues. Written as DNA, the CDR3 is TGTGCCAGCAGCACCCCCCGGGGGGTCACAGATACGCAGTATTTT. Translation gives CASSTPRGVTDTQYF.

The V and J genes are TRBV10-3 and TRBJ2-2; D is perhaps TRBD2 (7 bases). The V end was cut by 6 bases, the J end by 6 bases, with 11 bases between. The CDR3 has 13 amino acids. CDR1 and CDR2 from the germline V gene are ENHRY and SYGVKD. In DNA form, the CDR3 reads TGTGCCATCAGATTCGGGGGGCCCGGGGAGCTGTTTTTT. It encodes CAIRFGGPGELFF.

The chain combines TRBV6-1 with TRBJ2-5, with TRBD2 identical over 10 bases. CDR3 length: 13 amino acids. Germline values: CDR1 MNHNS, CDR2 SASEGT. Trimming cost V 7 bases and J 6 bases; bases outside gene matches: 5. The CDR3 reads CASKAGGPQTQYF. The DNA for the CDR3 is TGTGCCAGCAAAGCGGGGGGGCCGCAGACCCAGTACTTC.

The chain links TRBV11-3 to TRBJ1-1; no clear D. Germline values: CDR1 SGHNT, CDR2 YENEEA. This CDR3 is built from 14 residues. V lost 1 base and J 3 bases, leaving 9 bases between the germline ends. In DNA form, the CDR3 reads TGTGCCAGCAGCTTAGGCGCGGGGTACACTGAAGCTTTCTTT. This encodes CASSLGAGYTEAFF.

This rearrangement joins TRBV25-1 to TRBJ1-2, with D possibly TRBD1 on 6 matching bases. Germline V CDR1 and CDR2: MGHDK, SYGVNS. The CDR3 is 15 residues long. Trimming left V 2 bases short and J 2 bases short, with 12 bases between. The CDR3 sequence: CASSEGTQENYGYTF. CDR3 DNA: TGTGCCAGCAGTGAAGGGACACAAGAGAACTATGGCTACACCTTC.